The TCR beta chain described here comes from a study of blood T cell repertoires in COVID-19. Whole-study context: T cells, B-cell-depleted T cells, or PBMCs provided the cDNA or gDNA that served as material.

Data came from immunoSEQ multiplex PCR; TCRdb stores just in-frame clones and leaves some out. The data contain about 220,000 clones, approximately 84% of them singletons. This sequence originates from a woman in her thirties who had recovered from COVID-19. The sample comprised peripheral blood.

Here the CDR3 DNA reads TGTGCCACAGCGGGACCCTCCTACAATGAGCAGTTCTTC. This encodes CATAGPSYNEQFF. V gene TRBV24-1 combines with J gene TRBJ2-1; 7 nucleotides align to TRBD2. The CDR3 length is 13 residues. Germline trimming cut 10 bases from V and 0 bases from J; bases unmatched to any gene: 2. The germline gives CDR1 KGHDR, CDR2 SFDVKD.